This T cell receptor beta chain was identified during a study of OX40 agonist ivuxolimab in advanced cancers. Looking at the study overall: Averaging about 60 years in age, with a range of about 20 to 90, the cohort was 65% to 90% male.

Sampled blood was obtained at baseline, cycle 4 day 1, and cycle 7 day 1. Assay: immunoSEQ multiplex PCR; the TCRdb copy retains only in-frame clones and omits some. The sample carries about 110,000 clones, 80% to 95% recorded once. Source: CD4+ or CD8+ T cells sorted from blood, taken in a trial of the OX40 agonist ivuxolimab. The receptor comes from an adult with an advanced solid tumor such as melanoma, head and neck, liver or kidney cancer.

Here the CDR3 reads CASTPGQGATGELFF. The CDR3, as DNA: TGTGCCAGTACCCCGGGACAGGGGGCTACCGGGGAGCTGTTTTTT. This chain joins TRBV19 and TRBJ2-2; 12 bases align to TRBD1. The CDR3 length is 15 residues. Losses at the gene ends were 7 bases for V and 5 bases for J; bases not matched to a gene: 5. The germline V gene has CDR1 LNHDA and CDR2 SQIVND (reference sequence).